Only a few counts were recorded for the clone carrying this TCR beta chain. Isolation of CD4+ and CD8+ T cells from PBMCs was achieved by sorting. This sample stems from a study of CD8+ T cells in alopecia areata. RNA extraction was followed by reverse transcription into cDNA, which acted as the sequencing template. The repertoire was sequenced with immunoSEQ multiplex PCR; TCRdb's copy has only in-frame clones and lacks some. This table holds about 140,000 clones, 45% to 60% found once. Germline V lookup: CDR1 SGHVS, CDR2 FQNEAQ. J gave up 2 bases and V 5 bases, and 11 bases lay outside the gene matches. The CDR3 runs 17 residues.

The chain joins TRBV7-8 to TRBJ1-2; 10 nucleotides align to TRBD1. The receptor's source is a human donor in good health. The sample comprised CD4+ T cells sorted from blood. The CDR3 sequence: CASSPRGQGGMNYGYTF. DNA for the CDR3: TGTGCCAGCAGCCCCCGCGGACAGGGGGGCATGAACTATGGCTACACCTTC. The whole variable domain, remainder taken from reference TRBV7-8 and TRBJ1-2, is GAGVSQSPRYKVAKRGQDVALRCDPISGHVSLFWYQQALGQGPEFLTYFQNEAQLDKSGLPSDRFFAERPEGSVSTLKIQRTQQEDSAVYLCASSPRGQGGMNYGYTFGSGTRLTVV.